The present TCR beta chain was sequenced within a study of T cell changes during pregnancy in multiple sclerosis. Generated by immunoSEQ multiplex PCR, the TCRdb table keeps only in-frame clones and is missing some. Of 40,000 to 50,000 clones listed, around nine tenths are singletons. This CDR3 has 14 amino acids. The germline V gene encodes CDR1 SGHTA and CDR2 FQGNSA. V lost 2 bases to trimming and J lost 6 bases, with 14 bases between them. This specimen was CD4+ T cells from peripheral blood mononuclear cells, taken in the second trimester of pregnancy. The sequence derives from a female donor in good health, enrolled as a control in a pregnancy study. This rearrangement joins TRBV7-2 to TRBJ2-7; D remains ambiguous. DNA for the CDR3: TGTGCCAGCAGCTTAAATCGACAATCCCTCGAGCAGTACTTC. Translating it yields CASSLNRQSLEQYF.